This is a list of T cell receptor beta chains from one sample in a study of cytomegalovirus exposure and HLA in healthy donors. This table comes from immunoSEQ multiplex PCR, and its TCRdb copy is limited to in-frame clones, with some not included. The repertoire consists of about 82,000 clones, with 93% occurring once and the leading ten covering roughly 0.74%. Sequencing was done on a sample of PBMCs. Receptors originate from a man between 18 and 35 years old in good health and CMV-seronegative. Both conserved end residues are part of each CDR3. The D gene is left open where the match is weak. Expanded clones get a size class; other rows say once, few or many, or leave the size out.

D,size,V,J,CDR3,DNA
NA,NA,TRBV18,TRBJ2-1,CASFSTRGAYNEQFF,TGTGCCAGCTTCTCAACCCGAGGAGCTTACAATGAGCAGTTCTTC
TRBD2,NA,TRBV6-5,TRBJ2-2,CASSYSIGGSTGELFF,TGTGCCAGCAGTTACTCGATCGGCGGGAGCACCGGGGAGCTGTTTTTT
NA,once,TRBV7-2,TRBJ2-2,CASSFEGAGELFF,TGTGCCAGCAGCTTCGAAGGGGCCGGGGAGCTGTTTTTT
TRBD1,NA,TRBV4-2,TRBJ1-2,CASSSGQGGYGYTF,TGTGCCAGCAGCTCCGGACAGGGTGGGTATGGCTACACCTTC
TRBD2,NA,TRBV18,TRBJ2-2,CASSPSPRTSGTGELFF,TGTGCCAGCTCACCAAGTCCCAGGACTAGCGGGACCGGGGAGCTGTTTTTT
NA,NA,TRBV4-2,TRBJ1-1,CASSQVVNTEAFF,TGTGCCAGCAGCCAAGTCGTGAACACTGAAGCTTTCTTT
TRBD2,NA,TRBV2,TRBJ2-1,CASSTSGGPYNEQFF,TGTGCCAGCAGCACTAGCGGGGGACCTTACAATGAGCAGTTCTTC
TRBD2,NA,TRBV4-1,TRBJ2-7,CASSQVTGLAGGAYEQYF,TGCGCCAGCAGCCAAGTTACTGGACTAGCGGGGGGGGCATACGAGCAGTACTTC
TRBD1,NA,TRBV5-1,TRBJ2-3,CASSLDRRRTDTQYF,TGCGCCAGCAGCCTGGACAGGAGAAGAACAGATACGCAGTATTTT
NA,NA,TRBV6-1,TRBJ1-2,CASRPGDLGYGYTF,TGTGCCAGCCGGCCCGGTGACTTGGGCTATGGCTACACCTTC
NA,NA,TRBV7-9,TRBJ1-1,CAILAGDTEAFF,TGTGCCATCCTTGCGGGGGACACTGAAGCTTTCTTT
NA,few,TRBV7-6,TRBJ1-5,CASSLEQGNQPQHF,TGTGCCAGCAGCTTAGAACAGGGTAATCAGCCCCAGCATTTT
NA,NA,TRBV5-1,TRBJ1-1,CASSLVGGSSTEAFF,TGCGCCAGCAGCTTGGTGGGGGGATCGAGCACTGAAGCTTTCTTT
TRBD2,NA,TRBV29-1,TRBJ2-1,CSVGWEGEQFF,TGCAGCGTTGGTTGGGAGGGTGAGCAGTTCTTC
TRBD1,NA,TRBV7-2,TRBJ1-5,CASSLTRGLSNQPQHF,TGTGCCAGCAGCTTAACGAGGGGGCTGAGCAATCAGCCCCAGCATTTT
TRBD2,NA,TRBV7-6,TRBJ2-7,CASSSIAGSSYEQYF,TGTGCCAGCAGCTCCATAGCGGGGAGCTCCTACGAGCAGTACTTC
TRBD1,NA,TRBV11-3,TRBJ1-1,CASSLGQTIMNTEAFF,TGTGCCAGCAGCTTGGGACAGACTATCATGAACACTGAAGCTTTCTTT
NA,NA,TRBV11-1,TRBJ1-1,CASSPGTLGMNTEAFF,TGTGCCAGCAGCCCCGGGACACTGGGGATGAACACTGAAGCTTTCTTT
TRBD1,once,TRBV5-1,TRBJ1-1,CASSSSRTGENTEAFF,TGCGCCAGCAGCTCCAGCCGGACAGGGGAGAACACTGAAGCTTTCTTT
TRBD1,NA,TRBV18,TRBJ1-2,CASSLGQDSLYGYTF,TGTGCCAGCTCACTCGGACAGGACTCCCTCTATGGCTACACCTTC
NA,NA,TRBV4-3,TRBJ1-4,CASSLRAGGNEKLFF,TGCGCCAGCAGCCTAAGGGCGGGCGGAAATGAAAAACTGTTTTTT
TRBD1,NA,TRBV27,TRBJ1-2,CASSYKTGSKYGYTF,TGTGCCAGCAGTTACAAGACAGGGTCGAAGTATGGCTACACCTTC
TRBD1,NA,TRBV28,TRBJ1-1,CASGWTGANTEAFF,TGTGCCAGCGGGTGGACAGGGGCGAACACTGAAGCTTTCTTT
TRBD1,NA,TRBV4-1,TRBJ1-2,CASSQPLGQAYGYTF,TGCGCCAGCAGCCAACCGTTAGGACAGGCCTATGGCTACACCTTC
NA,once,TRBV5-4,TRBJ1-2,CASSLGRGANYGYTF,TGTGCCAGCAGCTTGGGACGAGGAGCCAACTATGGCTACACCTTC
TRBD1,NA,TRBV18,TRBJ1-2,CASSPRTGGDGYTF,TGTGCCAGCTCACCCCGGACAGGGGGCGACGGCTACACCTTC
NA,NA,TRBV11-3,TRBJ1-1,CASSLTGEGMNTEAFF,TGTGCCAGCAGCTTAACGGGGGAGGGTATGAACACTGAAGCTTTCTTT
NA,NA,TRBV4-1,TRBJ1-5,CASSQKGQDSNQPQHF,TGCGCCAGCAGCCAAAAGGGACAAGACAGCAATCAGCCCCAGCATTTT
NA,NA,TRBV7-9,TRBJ2-1,CASSSGLGSYNEQFF,TGTGCCAGCAGCTCGGGACTGGGCTCCTACAATGAGCAGTTCTTC
NA,NA,TRBV25-1,TRBJ1-1,CASSLGVEAFF,TGTGCCAGCAGTTTAGGGGTTGAAGCTTTCTTT
NA,NA,TRBV10-2,TRBJ2-1,CASSEFTRGGTYNEQFF,TGCGCCAGCAGTGAGTTTACTAGGGGGGGCACCTACAATGAGCAGTTCTTC
TRBD2,NA,TRBV2,TRBJ2-3,CASSDPGLAGIDTQYF,TGTGCCAGCAGCGATCCGGGACTAGCTGGGATAGATACGCAGTATTTT
TRBD1,once,TRBV15,TRBJ2-7,CATSRATTGVLYEQYF,TGTGCCACCAGCAGAGCGACTACAGGGGTGCTCTACGAGCAGTACTTC
TRBD1,NA,TRBV7-8,TRBJ1-2,CASSFGQGFNYGYTF,TGTGCCAGCAGCTTTGGACAGGGCTTTAACTATGGCTACACCTTC
TRBD2,once,TRBV4-2,TRBJ2-1,CASSPLRGGKGYNEQFF,TGTGCCAGCAGCCCACTGCGGGGGGGGAAGGGATACAATGAGCAGTTCTTC
NA,NA,TRBV7-8,TRBJ1-4,CASSLAIGVDEKLFF,TGTGCCAGCAGCTTAGCGATAGGGGTAGACGAAAAACTGTTTTTT
NA,once,TRBV19,TRBJ2-7,CASTQGNHEQYF,TGTGCCAGTACACAGGGAAACCACGAGCAGTACTTC
NA,NA,TRBV6-1,TRBJ2-2,CASSYPPRDTGELFF,TGTGCCAGCAGCTATCCTCCGCGGGACACCGGGGAGCTGTTTTTT
TRBD2,NA,TRBV30,TRBJ2-7,CAWTLPLGLAGAYEQYF,TGTGCCTGGACTCTCCCCCTGGGGCTAGCGGGGGCCTACGAGCAGTACTTC
TRBD2,NA,TRBV9,TRBJ2-1,CASSVALGLAPYNEQFF,TGTGCCAGCAGCGTAGCTTTAGGACTAGCTCCCTACAATGAGCAGTTCTTC
NA,once,TRBV7-5,TRBJ1-2,CARSSPGQRETGVLAQPYTF,TGTGCCAGAAGCTCTCCGGGACAGCGAGAAACCGGAGTCCTGGCCCAGCCCTACACCTTC
TRBD1,NA,TRBV28,TRBJ2-7,CASSKHSRQGRQYF,TGTGCCAGCAGCAAACACTCACGACAGGGGAGGCAGTACTTC
NA,NA,TRBV6-6,TRBJ2-7,CASTRPGIEPYEQYF,TGTGCCAGCACCCGCCCAGGAATCGAACCCTACGAGCAGTACTTC
TRBD1,NA,TRBV6-1,TRBJ1-3,CASSEGRDRARNGNTIYF,TGTGCCAGCAGTGAAGGGAGAGACAGGGCCAGAAACGGAAACACCATATATTTT
TRBD2,NA,TRBV14,TRBJ2-3,CASSHTSGRRDTQYF,TGTGCCAGCAGCCATACTAGCGGGAGACGAGATACGCAGTATTTT
TRBD1,NA,TRBV5-4,TRBJ1-1,CASSSTGTGGTEAFF,TGTGCCAGCAGCTCAACCGGGACAGGGGGCACTGAAGCTTTCTTT
TRBD1,NA,TRBV2,TRBJ1-1,CASRRDRDLEAFF,TGTGCCAGCAGGCGGGACAGGGACCTTGAAGCTTTCTTT